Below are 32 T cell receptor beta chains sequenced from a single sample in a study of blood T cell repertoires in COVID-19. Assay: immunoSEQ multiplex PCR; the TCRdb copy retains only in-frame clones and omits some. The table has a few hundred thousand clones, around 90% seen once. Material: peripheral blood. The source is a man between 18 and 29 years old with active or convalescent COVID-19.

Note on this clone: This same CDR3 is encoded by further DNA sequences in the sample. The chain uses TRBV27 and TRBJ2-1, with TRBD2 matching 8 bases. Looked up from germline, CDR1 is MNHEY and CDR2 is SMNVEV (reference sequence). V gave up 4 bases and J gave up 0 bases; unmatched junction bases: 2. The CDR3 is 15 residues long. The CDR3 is CASSSGTSSYNEQFF. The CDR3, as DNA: TGTGCCAGCAGTTCTGGGACTAGCTCCTACAATGAGCAGTTCTTC.

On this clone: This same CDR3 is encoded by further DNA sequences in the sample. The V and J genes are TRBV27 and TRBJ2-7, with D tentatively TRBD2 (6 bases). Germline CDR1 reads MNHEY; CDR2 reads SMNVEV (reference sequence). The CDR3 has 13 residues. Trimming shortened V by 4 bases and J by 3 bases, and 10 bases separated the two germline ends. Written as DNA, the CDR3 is TGTGCCAGCAGTTACGGGAGAGGCTACGAGCAGTACTTC. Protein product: CASSYGRGYEQYF.

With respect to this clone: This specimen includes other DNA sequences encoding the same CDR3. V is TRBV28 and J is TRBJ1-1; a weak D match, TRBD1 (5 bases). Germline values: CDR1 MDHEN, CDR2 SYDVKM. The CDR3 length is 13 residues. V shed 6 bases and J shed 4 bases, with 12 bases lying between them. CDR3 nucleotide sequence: TGTGCCAGCAGCAGTAGGGGTTTCACTGAAGCTTTCTTT. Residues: CASSSRGFTEAFF.

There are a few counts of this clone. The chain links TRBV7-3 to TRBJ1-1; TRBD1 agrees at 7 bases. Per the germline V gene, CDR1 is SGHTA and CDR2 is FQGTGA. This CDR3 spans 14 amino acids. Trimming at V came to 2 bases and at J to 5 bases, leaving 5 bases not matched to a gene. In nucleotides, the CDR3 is TGTGCCAGCAGCTTAGGGACAGCAGGGACTGAAGCTTTCTTT. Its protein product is CASSLGTAGTEAFF. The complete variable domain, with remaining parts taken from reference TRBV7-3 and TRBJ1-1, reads GAGVSQTPSNKVTEKGKYVELRCDPISGHTALYWYRQSLGQGPEFLIYFQGTGAADDSGLPNDRFFAVRPEGSVSTLKIQRTERGDSAVYLCASSLGTAGTEAFFGQGTRLTVV.

CDR3 sequence: CASGTGQGSEKLFF. Written as DNA, the CDR3 is TGCGCCAGCGGCACGGGACAGGGGAGCGAAAAACTGTTTTTT. The J gene is TRBJ1-4, the V gene TRBV23-1, with 10 bases fitting TRBD1. TRBV23-1 is an ORF, and what it does is uncertain. Losses at the gene ends were 8 bases for V and 8 bases for J; bases not matched to a gene: 8. The length of the CDR3 is 14 residues.

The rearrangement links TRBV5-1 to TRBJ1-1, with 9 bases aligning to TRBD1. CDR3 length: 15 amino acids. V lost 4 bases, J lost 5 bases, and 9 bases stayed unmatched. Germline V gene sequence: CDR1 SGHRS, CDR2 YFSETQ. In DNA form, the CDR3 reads TGCGCCAGCAGCCGCCGGGACAGGGCATGGACTGAAGCTTTCTTT. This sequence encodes CASSRRDRAWTEAFF. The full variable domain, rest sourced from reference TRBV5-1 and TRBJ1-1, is KAGVTQTPRYLIKTRGQQVTLSCSPISGHRSVSWYQQTPGQGLQFLFEYFSETQRNKGNFPGRFSGRQFSNSRSEMNVSTLELGDSALYLCASSRRDRAWTEAFFGQGTRLTVV.

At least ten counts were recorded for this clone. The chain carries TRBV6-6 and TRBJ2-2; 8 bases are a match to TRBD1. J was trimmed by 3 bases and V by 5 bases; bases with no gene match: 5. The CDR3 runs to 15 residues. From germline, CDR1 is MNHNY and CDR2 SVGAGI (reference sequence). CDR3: CASSHGQGDTGELFF. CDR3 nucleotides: TGTGCCAGCAGTCACGGACAGGGTGACACCGGGGAGCTGTTTTTT.

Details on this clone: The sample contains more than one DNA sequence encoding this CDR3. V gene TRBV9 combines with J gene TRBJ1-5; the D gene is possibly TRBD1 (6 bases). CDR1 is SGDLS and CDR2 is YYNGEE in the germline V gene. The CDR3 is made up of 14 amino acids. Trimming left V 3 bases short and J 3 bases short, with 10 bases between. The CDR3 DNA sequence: TGTGCCAGCAGCGGAGGACAGTCCAATCAGCCCCAGCATTTT. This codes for CASSGGQSNQPQHF.

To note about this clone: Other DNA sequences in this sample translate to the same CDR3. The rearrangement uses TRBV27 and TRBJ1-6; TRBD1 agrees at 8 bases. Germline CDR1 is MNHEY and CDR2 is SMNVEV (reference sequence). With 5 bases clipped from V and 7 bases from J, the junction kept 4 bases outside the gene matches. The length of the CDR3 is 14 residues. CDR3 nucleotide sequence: TGTGCCAGCAGTCCCGACAGGGGAAATTCACCCCTCCACTTT. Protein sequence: CASSPDRGNSPLHF.

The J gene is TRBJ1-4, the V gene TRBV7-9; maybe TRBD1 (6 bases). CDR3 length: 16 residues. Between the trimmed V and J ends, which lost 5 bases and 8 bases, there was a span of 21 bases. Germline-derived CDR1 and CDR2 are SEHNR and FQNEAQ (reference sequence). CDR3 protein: CASSGRQDLRDEKLFF. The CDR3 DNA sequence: TGTGCCAGCAGCGGGCGACAGGACCTCCGGGACGAAAAACTGTTTTTT.

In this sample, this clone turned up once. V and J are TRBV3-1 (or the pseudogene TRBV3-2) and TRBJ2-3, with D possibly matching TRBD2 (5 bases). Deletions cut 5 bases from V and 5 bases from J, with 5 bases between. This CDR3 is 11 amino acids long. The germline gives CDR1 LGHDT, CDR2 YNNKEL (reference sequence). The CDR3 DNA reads TGTGCCAGCAGCGCGGGAGATACGCAGTATTTT. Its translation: CASSAGDTQYF.

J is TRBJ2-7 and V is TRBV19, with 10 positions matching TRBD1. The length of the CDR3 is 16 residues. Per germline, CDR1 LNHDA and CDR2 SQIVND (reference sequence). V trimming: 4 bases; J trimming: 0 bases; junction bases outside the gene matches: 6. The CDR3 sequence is CASSKTGQGSSYEQYF. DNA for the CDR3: TGTGCCAGTAGTAAGACGGGACAGGGGAGCTCCTACGAGCAGTACTTC.

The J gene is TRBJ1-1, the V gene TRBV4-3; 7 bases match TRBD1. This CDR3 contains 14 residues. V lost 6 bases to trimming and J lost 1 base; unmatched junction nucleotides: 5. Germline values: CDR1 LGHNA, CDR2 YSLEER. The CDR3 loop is CASRHDRANTEAFF. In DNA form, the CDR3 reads TGCGCCAGCAGACACGACAGGGCGAACACTGAAGCTTTCTTT.

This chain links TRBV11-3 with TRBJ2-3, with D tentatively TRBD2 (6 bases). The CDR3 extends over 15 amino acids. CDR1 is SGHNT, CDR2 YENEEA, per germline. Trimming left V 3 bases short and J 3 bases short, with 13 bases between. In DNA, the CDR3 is TGTGCCAGCAGCTTGGGACTGGGGAAAACAGATACGCAGTATTTT. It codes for CASSLGLGKTDTQYF. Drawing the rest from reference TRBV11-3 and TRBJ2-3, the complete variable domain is EAGVVQSPRYKIIEKKQPVAFWCNPISGHNTLYWYLQNLGQGPELLIRYENEEAVDDSQLPKDRFSAERLKGVDSTLKIQPAELGDSAVYLCASSLGLGKTDTQYFGPGTRLTVL.

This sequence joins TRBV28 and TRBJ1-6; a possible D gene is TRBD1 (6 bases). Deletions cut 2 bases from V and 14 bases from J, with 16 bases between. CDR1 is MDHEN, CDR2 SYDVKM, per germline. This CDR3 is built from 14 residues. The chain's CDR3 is CASSLRGHSRALHF. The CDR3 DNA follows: TGTGCCAGCAGTTTAAGGGGACACTCGAGGGCCCTCCACTTT.

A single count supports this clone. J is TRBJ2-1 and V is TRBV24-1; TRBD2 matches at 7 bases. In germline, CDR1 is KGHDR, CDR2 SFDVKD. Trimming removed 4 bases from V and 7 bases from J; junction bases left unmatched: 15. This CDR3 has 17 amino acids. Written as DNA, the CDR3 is TGTGCCACCAGTGACCCGAACATGCGGGAGCCACGTAATGAGCAGTTCTTC. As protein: CATSDPNMREPRNEQFF.

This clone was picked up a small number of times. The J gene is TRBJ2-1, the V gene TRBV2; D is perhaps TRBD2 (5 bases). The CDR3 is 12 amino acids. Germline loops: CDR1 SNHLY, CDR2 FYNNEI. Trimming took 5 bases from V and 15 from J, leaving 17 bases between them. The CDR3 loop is CASSPGRLTLFF. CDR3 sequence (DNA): TGTGCCAGCAGTCCAGGACGACTAACTCTGTTCTTC.

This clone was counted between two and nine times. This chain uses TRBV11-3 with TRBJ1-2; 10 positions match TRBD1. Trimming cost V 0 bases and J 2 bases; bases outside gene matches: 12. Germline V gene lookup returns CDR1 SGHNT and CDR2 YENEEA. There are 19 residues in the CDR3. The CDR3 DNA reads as TGTGCCAGCAGCTTAGATGACGGGGAAAGGACAGGGGGAAACTATGGCTACACCTTC. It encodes CASSLDDGERTGGNYGYTF. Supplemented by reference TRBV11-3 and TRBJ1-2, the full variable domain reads EAGVVQSPRYKIIEKKQPVAFWCNPISGHNTLYWYLQNLGQGPELLIRYENEEAVDDSQLPKDRFSAERLKGVDSTLKIQPAELGDSAVYLCASSLDDGERTGGNYGYTFGSGTRLTVV.

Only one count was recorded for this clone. The CDR3 protein is CASSAPGRVVGGTDTQYF. The CDR3 DNA reads TGTGCCAGCAGCGCCCCCGGGAGGGTAGTAGGGGGCACAGATACGCAGTATTTT. The V call is TRBV7-9, the J call TRBJ2-3; 8 bases line up with TRBD2. The germline V gene encodes CDR1 SEHNR and CDR2 FQNEAQ (reference sequence). The CDR3 runs to 18 residues. Trimming removed 5 bases from V and 1 base from J; junction bases left unmatched: 14. Together with reference TRBV7-9 and TRBJ2-3, the CDR3 gives the full variable domain: DTGVSQNPRHKITKRGQNVTFRCDPISEHNRLYWYRQTLGQGPEFLTYFQNEAQLEKSRLLSDRFSAERPKGSFSTLEIQRTEQGDSAMYLCASSAPGRVVGGTDTQYFGPGTRLTVL.

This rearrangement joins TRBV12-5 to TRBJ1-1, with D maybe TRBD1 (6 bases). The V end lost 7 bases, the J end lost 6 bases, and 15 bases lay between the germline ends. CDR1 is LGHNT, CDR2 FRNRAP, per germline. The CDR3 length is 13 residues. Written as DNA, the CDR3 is TGTGCTAGTGCCCCGGGGAGGGGGGCTGAAGCTTTCTTT. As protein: CASAPGRGAEAFF. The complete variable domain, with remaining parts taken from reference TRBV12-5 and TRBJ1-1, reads DARVTQTPRHKVTEMGQEVTMRCQPILGHNTVFWYRQTMMQGLELLAYFRNRAPLDDSGMPKDRFSAEMPDATLATLKIQPSEPRDSAVYFCASAPGRGAEAFFGQGTRLTVV.

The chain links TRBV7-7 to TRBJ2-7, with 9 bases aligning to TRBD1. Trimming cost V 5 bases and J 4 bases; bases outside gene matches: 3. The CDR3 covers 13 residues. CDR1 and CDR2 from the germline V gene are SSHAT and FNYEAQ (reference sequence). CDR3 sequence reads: CASSTGTGYEQYF. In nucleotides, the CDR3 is TGTGCCAGCAGCACCGGGACAGGGTACGAGCAGTACTTC.

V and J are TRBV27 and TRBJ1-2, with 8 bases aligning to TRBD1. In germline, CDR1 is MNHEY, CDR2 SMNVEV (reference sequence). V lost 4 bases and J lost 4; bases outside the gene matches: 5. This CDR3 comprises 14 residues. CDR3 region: CASSWQGAGYGYTF. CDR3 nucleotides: TGTGCCAGCAGTTGGCAGGGGGCCGGCTATGGCTACACCTTC.

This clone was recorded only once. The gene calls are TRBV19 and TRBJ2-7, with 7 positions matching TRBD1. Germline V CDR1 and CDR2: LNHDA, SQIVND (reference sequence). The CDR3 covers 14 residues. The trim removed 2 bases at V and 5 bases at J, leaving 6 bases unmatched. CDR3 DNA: TGTGCCAGTAGTATACCAGGGGGTGTCCACGAGCAGTACTTC. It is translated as CASSIPGGVHEQYF.

CDR3 residues: CASSYAGVSTDTQYF. CDR3 nucleotides: TGTGCCAGCAGTTACGCGGGGGTGAGCACAGATACGCAGTATTTT. This rearrangement joins TRBV6-2 or TRBV6-3 to TRBJ2-3, with TRBD2 identical over 7 bases. CDR1 and CDR2 from the germline V gene are MNHEY and SVGEGT. J lost 0 bases, V lost 2 bases, and 2 bases had no gene match. The CDR3 has 15 amino acids.

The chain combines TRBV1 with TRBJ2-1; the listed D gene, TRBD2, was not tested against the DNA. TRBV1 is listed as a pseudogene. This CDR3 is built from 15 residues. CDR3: CTSSQGLAGVNEQFF. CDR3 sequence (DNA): TGCACCAGCAGCCAAGGTCTAGCGGGGGTCAATGAGCAGTTCTTC.

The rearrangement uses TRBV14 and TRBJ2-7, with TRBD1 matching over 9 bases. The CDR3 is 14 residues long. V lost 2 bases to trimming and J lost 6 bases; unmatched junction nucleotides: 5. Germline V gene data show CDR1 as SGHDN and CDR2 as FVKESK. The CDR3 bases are TGTGCCAGCAGCCAATCGGGACAGGGACGCGAGCAGTACTTC. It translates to CASSQSGQGREQYF.

The CDR3 coding sequence is TGTGCCAGCAGCTTTCCGCTAGCGGGAGGCAATGAGCAGTTCTTC. Translation gives CASSFPLAGGNEQFF. The chain carries TRBV7-9 and TRBJ2-1, with 11 bases aligning to TRBD2. This CDR3 spans 15 amino acids. J was trimmed by 6 bases and V by 3 bases; bases with no gene match: 4. CDR1 and CDR2 (germline): SEHNR, FQNEAQ (reference sequence).

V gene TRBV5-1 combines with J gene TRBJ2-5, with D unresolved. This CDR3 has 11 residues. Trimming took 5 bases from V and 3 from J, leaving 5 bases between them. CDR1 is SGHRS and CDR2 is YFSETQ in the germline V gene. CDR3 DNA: TGCGCCAGCAGTTCCAAAGAGACCCAGTACTTC. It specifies CASSSKETQYF. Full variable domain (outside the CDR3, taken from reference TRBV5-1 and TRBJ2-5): KAGVTQTPRYLIKTRGQQVTLSCSPISGHRSVSWYQQTPGQGLQFLFEYFSETQRNKGNFPGRFSGRQFSNSRSEMNVSTLELGDSALYLCASSSKETQYFGPGTRLLVL.

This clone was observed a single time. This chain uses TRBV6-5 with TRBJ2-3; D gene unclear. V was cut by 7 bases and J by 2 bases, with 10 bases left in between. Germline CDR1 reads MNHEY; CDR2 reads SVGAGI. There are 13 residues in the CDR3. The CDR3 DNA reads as TGTGCCAGCAAAAAGACTCCCACAGATACGCAGTATTTT. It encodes CASKKTPTDTQYF.

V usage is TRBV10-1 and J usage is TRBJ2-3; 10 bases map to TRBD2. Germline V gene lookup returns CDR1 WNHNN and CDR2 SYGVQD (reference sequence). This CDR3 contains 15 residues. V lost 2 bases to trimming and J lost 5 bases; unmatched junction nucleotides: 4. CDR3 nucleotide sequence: TGCGCCAGCAGTGAGCTAGCGGGAGCTGTAGATACGCAGTATTTT. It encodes CASSELAGAVDTQYF.

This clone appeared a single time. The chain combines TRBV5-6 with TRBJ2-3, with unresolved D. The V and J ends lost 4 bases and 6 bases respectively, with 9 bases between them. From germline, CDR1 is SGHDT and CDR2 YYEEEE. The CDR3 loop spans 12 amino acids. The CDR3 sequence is CASSALVDTQYF. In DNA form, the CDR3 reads TGTGCCAGCAGCGCCTTAGTGGATACGCAGTATTTT. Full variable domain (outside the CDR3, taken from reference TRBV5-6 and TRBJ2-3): DAGVTQSPTHLIKTRGQQVTLRCSPKSGHDTVSWYQQALGQGPQFIFQYYEEEERQRGNFPDRFSGHQFPNYSSELNVNALLLGDSALYLCASSALVDTQYFGPGTRLTVL.

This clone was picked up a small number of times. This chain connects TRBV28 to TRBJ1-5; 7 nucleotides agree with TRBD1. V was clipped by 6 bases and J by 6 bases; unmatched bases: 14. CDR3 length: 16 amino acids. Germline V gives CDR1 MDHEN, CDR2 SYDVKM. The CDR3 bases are TGTGCCAGCAGCCAACCAAAGCCGACAGGGTTTCAGCCCCAGCATTTT. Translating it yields CASSQPKPTGFQPQHF.